These 10 T cell receptor beta chains came from one sample sequenced in a study of graft-versus-host responses after intestinal transplantation. The antigens of these receptors remain unknown. Only in-frame clones appear in the TCRdb table, and some are missing; sequencing was by immunoSEQ multiplex PCR. Altogether approximately 86,000 clones are present, 91% being singletons, with the ten largest covering more than 0.095%. The sample here was unstimulated CD4+ T cells sorted from spleen or lymph node cells, taken before intestinal transplant. All receptors come from a human donor who received an intestinal transplant.

The rearrangement joins TRBV29-1 to TRBJ2-3; D perhaps matches TRBD1 (5 bases). V lost 8 bases, J lost 3 bases, and 15 bases lay in between. CDR1 and CDR2 from the germline V gene are SQVTM and ANQGSEA. The CDR3 runs 13 residues. In DNA form, the CDR3 reads TGCAGCATGGCTCAGGGTGGGACAGATACGCAGTATTTT. Translation gives CSMAQGGTDTQYF.

This chain connects TRBV19 to TRBJ1-5; D gene ambiguous. The CDR3 contains 15 residues. Trimming stripped 3 bases from V and 2 bases from J, with 11 bases between. CDR1 is LNHDA, CDR2 SQIVND, per germline (reference sequence). The CDR3 nucleotides are TGTGCCAGTAGTATGGTCAGGATAGGCAATCAGCCCCAGCATTTT. This codes for CASSMVRIGNQPQHF.

This clone appeared once. This chain connects TRBV6-5 to TRBJ1-6; the D is unclear. Trimming took 2 bases from V and 5 from J, leaving 4 bases between them. CDR1 is MNHEY and CDR2 is SVGAGI in the germline V gene. There are 13 residues in the CDR3. CDR3 sequence reads: CASSYTNNSPLHF. DNA for the CDR3: TGTGCCAGCAGTTACACTAATAATTCACCCCTCCACTTT.

The V and J genes are TRBV9 and TRBJ2-1; 9 bases agree with TRBD2. The CDR3 is 16 amino acids. CDR1 is SGDLS and CDR2 is YYNGEE in the germline V gene. Trimming at V came to 0 bases and at J to 7 bases, leaving 8 bases not matched to a gene. The CDR3 coding sequence is TGTGCCAGCAGCGTAGTGGCGGGGGGGCCAAAAAATGAGCAGTTCTTC. It specifies CASSVVAGGPKNEQFF.

This clone was picked up one time. The chain is built from TRBV7-6 and TRBJ1-1; D might be TRBD1 (6 bases). Per the germline V gene, CDR1 is SGHVS and CDR2 is FNYEAQ. V was clipped by 4 bases and J by 5 bases, with 14 bases between them. This CDR3 comprises 14 residues. DNA for the CDR3: TGTGCCAGCAGCTCTGCAGGGGATGTAACTGAAGCTTTCTTT. Protein sequence: CASSSAGDVTEAFF.

Note on this clone: Other DNA sequences in this specimen translate into the identical CDR3. The rearrangement links TRBV1 to TRBJ2-5; the DNA was not used to check the table's D call, TRBD1. TRBV1 is reported as a pseudogene. This CDR3 is 14 amino acids long. The CDR3 coding sequence is TGCACCACCCAGGGTGAAGCCTTCCAAGAGACCCAGTACTTC. It is translated as CTTQGEAFQETQYF.

This clone was seen only a few times. The V call is TRBV19, the J call TRBJ1-2, with 7 bases identical to TRBD1. Germline CDR1 and CDR2: LNHDA and SQIVND (reference sequence). The J segment lost 4 bases and the V segment lost 3 bases, leaving 2 bases of the junction unmatched. The CDR3 has 13 amino acids. CDR3 sequence: CASSMEGAYGYTF. For the CDR3, the DNA is TGTGCCAGTAGTATGGAGGGGGCCTATGGCTACACCTTC.

The V and J genes are TRBV19 and TRBJ1-6, with TRBD1 matching 10 bases. V dropped 4 bases and J dropped 7; count of bases not matched to a gene: 10. The CDR3 contains 17 residues. Per germline, CDR1 LNHDA and CDR2 SQIVND (reference sequence). The CDR3 loop is CASSTLPGTGVNSPLHF. As DNA, the CDR3 is TGTGCCAGTAGTACCTTACCCGGGACAGGGGTCAATTCACCCCTCCACTTT.

The rearrangement uses TRBV2 and TRBJ2-5, with 7 positions matching TRBD1. Trimming took 6 bases from V and 2 from J; bases not matched to a gene: 6. The germline gives CDR1 SNHLY, CDR2 FYNNEI. The CDR3 loop spans 14 amino acids. CDR3 sequence reads: CASRGQERQETQYF. The CDR3 bases are TGTGCCAGCAGAGGACAGGAAAGGCAAGAGACCCAGTACTTC. Looking up the rest from reference TRBV2 and TRBJ2-5 gives the full variable domain: EPEVTQTPSHQVTQMGQEVILRCVPISNHLYFYWYRQILGQKVEFLVSFYNNEISEKSEIFDDQFSVERPDGSNFTLKIRSTKLEDSAMYFCASRGQERQETQYFGPGTRLLVL.

The rearrangement uses TRBV29-1 and TRBJ2-7, with 7 bases fitting TRBD2. V lost 4 bases, J lost 3 bases, and 6 bases stayed unmatched. Germline-derived CDR1 and CDR2 are SQVTM and ANQGSEA. CDR3 length: 13 amino acids. CDR3 DNA: TGCAGCGTTGTCCAGCGGGGTAACTACGAGCAGTACTTC. Protein: CSVVQRGNYEQYF.